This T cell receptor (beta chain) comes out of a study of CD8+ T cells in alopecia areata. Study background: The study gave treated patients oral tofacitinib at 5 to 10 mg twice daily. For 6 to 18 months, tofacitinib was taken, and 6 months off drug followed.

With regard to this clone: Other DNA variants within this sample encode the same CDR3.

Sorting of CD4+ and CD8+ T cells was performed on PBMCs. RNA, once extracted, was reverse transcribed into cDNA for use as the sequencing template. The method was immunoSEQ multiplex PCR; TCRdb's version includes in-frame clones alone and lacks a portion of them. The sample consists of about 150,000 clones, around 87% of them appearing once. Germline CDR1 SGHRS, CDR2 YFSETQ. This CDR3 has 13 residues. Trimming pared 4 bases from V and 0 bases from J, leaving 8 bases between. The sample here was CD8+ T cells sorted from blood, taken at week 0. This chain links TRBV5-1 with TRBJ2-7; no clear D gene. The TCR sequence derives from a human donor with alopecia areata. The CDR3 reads CASSPESSYEQYF. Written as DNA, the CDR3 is TGCGCCAGCAGCCCGGAGTCCTCCTACGAGCAGTACTTC.